These 18 T cell receptor beta chains came from one sample sequenced in a study of T cell clones after liver transplantation. Profiling relied on immunoSEQ multiplex PCR, and the TCRdb table lists in-frame clones only, not all of them. The table records 65,000 to 85,000 clones, around four fifths of them present only once. The source material was CD4+ T cells from blood, sampled around 48 months after liver transplant. All receptors come from a human patient who received a liver transplant. Some T cells may arise from the graft donor.

The chain links TRBV28 to TRBJ2-5; 13 nucleotides agree with TRBD2. The CDR3 contains 16 residues. With V trimmed by 6 bases and J by 5 bases, 9 bases remained unmatched. CDR1 MDHEN and CDR2 SYDVKM come from the germline V gene. The CDR3 nucleotides are TGTGCCAGCAGCCGGCCGGGACTAGCGGGACTGGAGACCCAGTACTTC. Its protein is CASSRPGLAGLETQYF.

The gene calls are TRBV11-2 and TRBJ1-4; D uncertain. V was cut by 4 bases and J by 10 bases, with 19 bases left in between. Germline V lookup: CDR1 SGHAT, CDR2 FQNNGV. This CDR3 has 15 amino acids. The CDR3 reads CASSSRSGPDGKLFF. CDR3 in DNA: TGTGCCAGCAGCTCGCGTTCAGGTCCTGACGGAAAACTGTTTTTT.

This rearrangement joins TRBV7-3 to TRBJ2-1, with TRBD1 as a possible D gene (6 bases). The V gene lost 5 bases and the J gene lost 6 bases, with 14 bases spanning the gap. Germline V gives CDR1 SGHTA, CDR2 FQGTGA. CDR3 length equals 14 residues. CDR3 coding DNA: TGTGCCAGCAGCCCCATTCGACAGGCCAATGAGCAGTTCTTC. Its translation: CASSPIRQANEQFF.

This clone is labeled as medium-sized. V and J are TRBV19 and TRBJ1-1; D is uncertain. In germline, CDR1 is LNHDA, CDR2 SQIVND (reference sequence). The CDR3 is 16 amino acids. The V end was cut by 8 bases, the J end by 1 base, with 20 bases between. The CDR3 loop is CASCEGISPANTEAFF. The CDR3 coding sequence is TGTGCCAGTTGCGAGGGTATCTCACCTGCGAACACTGAAGCTTTCTTT. Together with reference TRBV19 and TRBJ1-1, the CDR3 gives the full variable domain: DGGITQSPKYLFRKEGQNVTLSCEQNLNHDAMYWYRQDPGQGLRLIYYSQIVNDFQKGDIAEGYSVSREKKESFPLTVTSAQKNPTAFYLCASCEGISPANTEAFFGQGTRLTVV.

The CDR3 bases are TGTGCCAGCAGCCCTCGACTAGCGGGAGGTTTAGAGCAGTTCTTC. It specifies CASSPRLAGGLEQFF. The chain combines TRBV7-2 with TRBJ2-1; 13 positions match TRBD2. V was pared by 5 bases and J by 10 bases, with 8 bases of the junction left unmatched. The germline V gene has CDR1 SGHTA and CDR2 FQGNSA. The CDR3 covers 15 residues.

The chain employs TRBV27 and TRBJ2-5, with D tentatively TRBD2 (6 bases). The CDR3 extends over 16 amino acids. V lost 5 bases and J lost 7, with 23 bases in between. Germline loops: CDR1 MNHEY, CDR2 SMNVEV (reference sequence). The DNA for the CDR3 is TGTGCCAGCAGTCCGAGCGGGTCGGTCATCGGGGGGACCCAGTACTTC. Translating gives CASSPSGSVIGGTQYF.

The chain joins TRBV19 to TRBJ1-3; TRBD1 might be the D (6 bases). There are 15 residues in the CDR3. Germline CDR1 and CDR2: LNHDA and SQIVND (reference sequence). The germline V and J ends were trimmed by 8 bases and 8 bases, with 22 bases remaining between them. The CDR3 spells CASRSGGAGADTIYF. CDR3 DNA: TGTGCCAGTCGCTCCGGGGGGGCAGGGGCGGACACCATATATTTT.

This sequence joins TRBV25-1 and TRBJ1-5; D not resolved. Trimming pared 6 bases from V and 0 bases from J, leaving 3 bases between. Germline assignment: CDR1 MGHDK and CDR2 SYGVNS. CDR3 length: 12 amino acids. The CDR3 DNA reads TGTGCCAGCAGCTTTAGCAATCAGCCCCAGCATTTT. Translated: CASSFSNQPQHF.

In this sample, this clone turned up a few times. The chain links TRBV7-2 to TRBJ1-1; 9 bases are shared with TRBD1. This CDR3 comprises 15 residues. The germline gives CDR1 SGHTA, CDR2 FQGNSA. Germline trimming cut 4 bases from V and 1 base from J; bases unmatched to any gene: 4. The CDR3 here is CASSWGQGGNTEAFF. The CDR3, as DNA: TGTGCCAGCAGCTGGGGACAGGGAGGGAACACTGAAGCTTTCTTT.

V usage is TRBV29-1 and J usage is TRBJ1-1; unclear D gene. The CDR3 length is 12 residues. In germline, CDR1 is SQVTM, CDR2 ANQGSEA. The V end lost 4 bases, the J end lost 1 base, and 7 bases lay between the germline ends. The CDR3 bases are TGCAGCGTTGGAAGCTGGAACACTGAAGCTTTCTTT. This sequence encodes CSVGSWNTEAFF.

The chain is built from TRBV7-9 and TRBJ1-2; 11 nucleotides line up with TRBD1. CDR1 SEHNR and CDR2 FQNEAQ come from the germline V gene (reference sequence). The CDR3 totals 14 residues. The J segment lost 7 bases and the V segment lost 3 bases, leaving 4 bases of the junction unmatched. The CDR3 sequence is CASSFSGTGGGYTF. In DNA form, the CDR3 reads TGTGCCAGCAGCTTCTCCGGGACAGGGGGTGGCTACACCTTC. Using reference TRBV7-9 and TRBJ1-2 for the parts outside the CDR3, the full variable domain is DTGVSQNPRHKITKRGQNVTFRCDPISEHNRLYWYRQTLGQGPEFLTYFQNEAQLEKSRLLSDRFSAERPKGSFSTLEIQRTEQGDSAMYLCASSFSGTGGGYTFGSGTRLTVV.

The V call is TRBV7-3, the J call TRBJ2-5, with no clear D. Trimming left V 2 bases short and J 5 bases short, with 9 bases between. The CDR3 covers 13 residues. Per the germline V gene, CDR1 is SGHTA and CDR2 is FQGTGA. In DNA, the CDR3 is TGTGCCAGCAGCTTATCGGTCGGGGAGACCCAGTACTTC. Translating gives CASSLSVGETQYF.

The J gene is TRBJ2-1, the V gene TRBV10-3; TRBD2 agrees at 11 bases. The V gene's germline CDR1 is ENHRY and CDR2 SYGVKD. V lost 5 bases to trimming and J lost 3 bases; unmatched junction nucleotides: 3. The length of the CDR3 is 15 residues. CDR3 sequence: CAISTGTSGYNEQFF. In DNA, the CDR3 is TGTGCCATCAGTACCGGGACTAGCGGCTACAATGAGCAGTTCTTC.

The chain joins TRBV21-1 to TRBJ2-7; the DNA was not used to check the table's D call, TRBD2. TRBV21-1 is a documented pseudogene. The CDR3 loop spans 14 amino acids. In nucleotides, the CDR3 is TGTGCCAGCAGCATTCAACTAGCGTCCTACGAGCAGTACTTC. Its translation is CASSIQLASYEQYF.

This clone showed up just once. This chain links TRBV7-9 with TRBJ2-2; 9 bases map to TRBD1. This CDR3 is 16 amino acids long. The J segment lost 6 bases and the V segment lost 5 bases, leaving 10 bases of the junction unmatched. Germline loops: CDR1 SEHNR, CDR2 FQNEAQ (reference sequence). The CDR3 nucleotides are TGTGCCAGCAGCAAAGCCGGGACAGGGATCGCCGGGGAGCTGTTTTTT. As protein: CASSKAGTGIAGELFF.

The chain employs TRBV19 and TRBJ2-1, with 8 nucleotides matching TRBD2. This CDR3 spans 14 amino acids. Germline V gene data show CDR1 as LNHDA and CDR2 as SQIVND (reference sequence). V shed 5 bases and J 5 bases; nucleotides not matched to a gene: 5. The CDR3: CASSPRTSHNEQFF. Written as DNA, the CDR3 is TGTGCCAGTAGTCCAAGGACTAGCCACAATGAGCAGTTCTTC.

The V gene is TRBV30, the J gene TRBJ1-1; no reliable D call. CDR3 length equals 13 residues. Trimming pared 4 bases from V and 7 bases from J, leaving 16 bases between. CDR1 and CDR2 (germline): GTSNPN, SVGIG (reference sequence). CDR3 sequence: CAWIKESDYEAFF. In nucleotides, the CDR3 is TGTGCCTGGATAAAGGAGTCTGATTATGAAGCTTTCTTT.

Only a few counts were recorded for this clone. The chain links TRBV6-1 to TRBJ1-2; tentatively, D is TRBD1 (5 bases). CDR1 is MNHNS and CDR2 is SASEGT in the germline V gene. Trimming pared 0 bases from V and 5 bases from J, leaving 10 bases between. This CDR3 comprises 14 residues. The CDR3 sequence: CASSEAAGKYGYTF. The CDR3 nucleotides are TGTGCCAGCAGTGAAGCAGCAGGGAAATATGGCTACACCTTC.